This entry lists 28 T cell receptor beta chains sequenced from one sample in a study of PD-L1 blockade in urothelial cancer. Using immunoSEQ multiplex PCR, the repertoire was profiled, and TCRdb retains in-frame clones only, with some absent. The table has 70,000 or so clones, 90% seen once; the top ten hold around 4.8%. The time point: pretreatment peripheral blood. Sequencing used PBMCs, obtained around atezolizumab (anti-PD-L1) treatment. The source is an older man with urothelial cancer.

V and J are TRBV28 and TRBJ1-2; D gene uncertain. The germline V and J ends were trimmed by 3 bases and 1 base, with 12 bases remaining between them. The CDR3 is made up of 15 amino acids. CDR1 is MDHEN and CDR2 is SYDVKM in the germline V gene. CDR3 nucleotide sequence: TGTGCCAGCAGTTTCCTACGGGAGGGTAACTATGGCTACACCTTC. Its translation is CASSFLREGNYGYTF.

V usage is TRBV12-5 and J usage is TRBJ2-2; TRBD2 agrees at 12 bases. Germline values: CDR1 LGHNT, CDR2 FRNRAP. The CDR3 is made up of 18 amino acids. The J segment lost 6 bases and the V segment lost 1 base, leaving 9 bases of the junction unmatched. CDR3 nucleotide sequence: TGTGCTAGTGGTTTGGCTAACCTAGCGGGAGGGCCCCCCGGGGAGCTGTTTTTT. This gives the protein CASGLANLAGGPPGELFF.

This clone appeared once. This sequence joins TRBV28 and TRBJ2-7; 10 nucleotides line up with TRBD1. The V segment lost 8 bases and the J segment 1 base; nucleotides outside the gene matches: 5. The CDR3 extends over 14 amino acids. Germline V gene sequence: CDR1 MDHEN, CDR2 SYDVKM. For the CDR3, the DNA is TGTGCCAGCCTCGGGACAGGGGTTTCCTACGAGCAGTACTTC. The encoded protein is CASLGTGVSYEQYF.

This chain links TRBV9 with TRBJ2-2; the match to TRBD2 covers 10 bases. With 0 bases clipped from V and 4 bases from J, the junction kept 3 bases outside the gene matches. The CDR3 runs 16 residues. The V gene's germline CDR1 is SGDLS and CDR2 YYNGEE. The CDR3 here is CASSVVPSGSTGELFF. Here the CDR3 DNA reads TGTGCCAGCAGCGTAGTCCCTAGCGGGAGCACCGGGGAGCTGTTTTTT.

V is TRBV27 and J is TRBJ1-4; 7 nucleotides agree with TRBD1. The CDR3 totals 15 residues. J gave up 4 bases and V 4 bases, and 6 bases lay outside the gene matches. Germline CDR1 reads MNHEY; CDR2 reads SMNVEV (reference sequence). The CDR3 is CASSSGTALNEKLFF. The CDR3 DNA reads TGTGCCAGCAGTTCCGGGACAGCCCTTAATGAAAAACTGTTTTTT.

The sample holds a few counts of this clone. The chain has TRBV28 and TRBJ2-7; tentatively, D is TRBD1 (6 bases). Trimming stripped 5 bases from V and 3 bases from J, with 23 bases between. The CDR3 has 17 residues. Germline values: CDR1 MDHEN, CDR2 SYDVKM. The CDR3 DNA reads TGTGCCAGCAGTCCAAACATGTGGGGGCAGGTATTCTACGAGCAGTACTTC. Its translation: CASSPNMWGQVFYEQYF.

The chain joins TRBV5-8 to TRBJ2-3; 8 bases are a match to TRBD2. After removal of 1 base from V and 4 bases from J, the junction contained 5 bases not matched to a gene. CDR3 length: 15 residues. Germline V gene sequence: CDR1 SGHTS, CDR2 YDEGEE. CDR3 sequence: CASSLRAGDADTQYF. The CDR3 nucleotides are TGTGCCAGCAGCTTGCGAGCGGGAGACGCAGATACGCAGTATTTT.

On this clone itself: Other DNA sequences from this sample encode an identical CDR3 as well. This chain uses TRBV5-1 with TRBJ1-1; perhaps TRBD1 as D (5 bases). V was pared by 2 bases and J by 5 bases, with 13 bases between. CDR1 SGHRS and CDR2 YFSETQ come from the germline V gene. The CDR3 length is 14 residues. DNA for the CDR3: TGCGCCAGCAGCTTAGGGCAGGGTGCAACTGAAGCTTTCTTT. Translated: CASSLGQGATEAFF.

This chain connects TRBV11-2 to TRBJ2-7; 9 positions agree with TRBD2. Germline loops: CDR1 SGHAT, CDR2 FQNNGV. V shed 1 base and J 2 bases; nucleotides not matched to a gene: 3. This CDR3 is 15 amino acids long. CDR3 region: CASSLVPSGTYEQYF. In DNA, the CDR3 is TGTGCCAGCAGCTTAGTCCCTAGCGGGACCTACGAGCAGTACTTC.

The rearrangement uses TRBV9 and TRBJ1-1; no firm D call. From germline, CDR1 is SGDLS and CDR2 YYNGEE. Between the trimmed V and J ends, which lost 0 bases and 0 bases, there was a span of 6 bases. The CDR3 is 14 amino acids. This CDR3 is CASSVDLLNTEAFF. The DNA for the CDR3 is TGTGCCAGCAGCGTAGATTTATTGAACACTGAAGCTTTCTTT.

The chain employs TRBV5-1 and TRBJ2-3; D unclear. The length of the CDR3 is 15 residues. CDR1 and CDR2 (germline): SGHRS, YFSETQ. Deletions cut 0 bases from V and 2 bases from J, with 10 bases between. Written as DNA, the CDR3 is TGCGCCAGCAGCTTGGTGGCAGGATACACAGATACGCAGTATTTT. Its translation: CASSLVAGYTDTQYF.

This clone was counted a few times. The chain carries TRBV2 and TRBJ2-1, with D tentatively TRBD2 (6 bases). CDR3 length equals 16 residues. CDR1 and CDR2 (germline): SNHLY, FYNNEI. The germline V and J ends were trimmed by 3 bases and 9 bases, with 21 bases remaining between them. The CDR3: CASSEVSPGSTTEQFF. Written as DNA, the CDR3 is TGTGCCAGCAGTGAGGTGTCGCCCGGGAGCACCACTGAGCAGTTCTTC.

The V call is TRBV27, the J call TRBJ1-1; unclear D gene. The CDR3 consists of 13 residues. Germline lookup yields CDR1 MNHEY and CDR2 SMNVEV (reference sequence). The V and J ends lost 5 bases and 6 bases respectively, with 13 bases between them. For the CDR3, the DNA is TGTGCCAGCAGTCCCCCCAGAGGTGCTGAAGCTTTCTTT. Its translation: CASSPPRGAEAFF.

The chain joins TRBV5-1 to TRBJ1-1; tentatively, D is TRBD1 (6 bases). This CDR3 contains 16 residues. The V end was cut by 0 bases, the J end by 1 base, with 13 bases between. Looked up from germline, CDR1 is SGHRS and CDR2 is YFSETQ. The CDR3 spells CASSLDGRGTNTEAFF. The CDR3 DNA is TGCGCCAGCAGCTTGGATGGCAGGGGAACGAACACTGAAGCTTTCTTT.

The gene calls are TRBV28 and TRBJ2-2, with TRBD2 as a possible D gene (5 bases). The CDR3 contains 14 residues. V was clipped by 11 bases and J by 4 bases, with 17 bases between them. Germline CDR1 is MDHEN and CDR2 is SYDVKM. The CDR3 coding sequence is TGTGCCGGAGGTGGGCCTCGACCCACCGGGGAGCTGTTTTTT. Its protein is CAGGGPRPTGELFF.

V gene TRBV4-2 combines with J gene TRBJ2-2; D is undetermined. The length of the CDR3 is 13 residues. V was trimmed by 5 bases and J by 1 base, leaving 5 bases between them. Germline CDR1 is LGHNA and CDR2 is YNFKEQ. The chain's CDR3 is CASSGLNTGELFF. The CDR3, as DNA: TGTGCCAGCAGCGGCTTGAACACCGGGGAGCTGTTTTTT.

The genes are TRBV6-6 and TRBJ2-1; weak D call: TRBD2 (6 bases). Germline V gene sequence: CDR1 MNHNY, CDR2 SVGAGI (reference sequence). V was cut by 6 bases and J by 5 bases, with 14 bases left in between. The CDR3 has 14 residues. CDR3: CASRGLARNNEQFF. The CDR3 DNA reads TGTGCCAGCAGAGGGCTAGCGAGAAACAATGAGCAGTTCTTC.

The gene calls are TRBV6-7 and TRBJ2-1, with a weak D call TRBD2 (6 bases). TRBV6-7 has ORF status, its function being uncertain. The V gene lost 5 bases and the J gene lost 1 base, with 18 bases spanning the gap. The CDR3 covers 17 residues. The CDR3 here is CASSNPHLGGSYNEQFF. CDR3 nucleotides: TGTGCCAGCAGTAACCCCCACCTCGGGGGATCCTACAATGAGCAGTTCTTC.

The chain recombines TRBV29-1 with TRBJ2-7; perhaps TRBD1 as D (5 bases). There are 12 residues in the CDR3. V was trimmed by 5 bases and J by 3 bases, leaving 11 bases between them. The germline gives CDR1 SQVTM, CDR2 ANQGSEA. CDR3 in DNA: TGCAGCGTTTCAGGGTTTGGCTACGAGCAGTACTTC. It yields the protein CSVSGFGYEQYF.

The genes are TRBV5-6 and TRBJ2-1; the D gene is possibly TRBD1 (6 bases). V lost 5 bases and J lost 0, with 12 bases in between. This CDR3 contains 15 residues. Germline V gene lookup returns CDR1 SGHDT and CDR2 YYEEEE. For the CDR3, the DNA is TGTGCCAGCAGACCAGGACAGAGCTCCTACAATGAGCAGTTCTTC. Its protein product is CASRPGQSSYNEQFF.

The chain carries TRBV9 and TRBJ1-4; 7 bases agree with TRBD1. Germline V gene data show CDR1 as SGDLS and CDR2 as YYNGEE. The V gene end was trimmed by 3 bases and the J gene end by 7 bases; junction bases not matched to a gene: 9. This CDR3 spans 15 amino acids. The CDR3 region is CASSAAAGGSEKLFF. CDR3 DNA sequence: TGTGCCAGCAGCGCCGCCGCAGGGGGGAGTGAAAAACTGTTTTTT.

The chain is built from TRBV11-2 and TRBJ1-2; TRBD1 agrees at 7 bases. The germline V gene encodes CDR1 SGHAT and CDR2 FQNNGV. The V gene end was trimmed by 5 bases and the J gene end by 4 bases; junction bases not matched to a gene: 13. This CDR3 is built from 16 residues. The CDR3, as DNA: TGTGCCAGCAGCCACCGGACAGGAAGCCCTGTCTATGGCTACACCTTC. This encodes CASSHRTGSPVYGYTF.

The chain joins TRBV5-4 to TRBJ2-1, with 8 nucleotides matching TRBD2. The CDR3 is 15 residues long. With V trimmed by 6 bases and J by 0 bases, 5 bases remained unmatched. Germline CDR1 is SGHNT and CDR2 is YYREEE (reference sequence). CDR3 bases: TGTGCCAGCAAGACTAGCGCCCACTCCTACAATGAGCAGTTCTTC. Translating gives CASKTSAHSYNEQFF.

This chain uses TRBV30 with TRBJ2-5; 8 nucleotides agree with TRBD2. TRBJ2-7 explains the end of the DNA better; the J call may be wrong. The CDR3 runs 14 residues. Germline V CDR1 and CDR2: GTSNPN, SVGIG (reference sequence). The CDR3 nucleotides read TGTGCCTGGAGTGCATTGAGCGGGAGCTACGAGCAGTACTTC. Translating gives CAWSALSGSYEQYF.

The J gene is TRBJ2-5, the V gene TRBV7-6; D unresolved. Per the germline V gene, CDR1 is SGHVS and CDR2 is FNYEAQ. This CDR3 contains 13 residues. Trimming took off 0 bases at V and 5 bases at J, with 7 bases between the two ends. The CDR3 DNA follows: TGTGCCAGCAGCTTAGCCGTCTCGGAGACCCAGTACTTC. It encodes CASSLAVSETQYF. Combining the CDR3 with reference TRBV7-6 and TRBJ2-5 gives the whole variable domain GAGVSQSPRYKVTKRGQDVALRCDPISGHVSLYWYRQALGQGPEFLTYFNYEAQQDKSGLPNDRFSAERPEGSISTLTIQRTEQRDSAMYRCASSLAVSETQYFGPGTRLLVL.

This clone was seen only once. The gene calls are TRBV2 and TRBJ2-7, with a possible D match to TRBD1 (6 bases). Germline V CDR1 and CDR2: SNHLY, FYNNEI. V was cut by 5 bases and J by 5 bases, with 19 bases left in between. The CDR3 covers 15 residues. The CDR3 nucleotides are TGTGCCAGCAGTAAATATACAGGGCTTGGGAACGAGCAGTACTTC. Protein sequence: CASSKYTGLGNEQYF.

J is TRBJ1-3 and V is TRBV14; the match to TRBD1 covers 7 bases. Germline V lookup: CDR1 SGHDN, CDR2 FVKESK. This CDR3 is built from 18 residues. Losses at the gene ends were 1 base for V and 0 bases for J; bases not matched to a gene: 9. CDR3: CASSQVATGIGSGNTIYF. DNA for the CDR3: TGTGCCAGCAGCCAAGTAGCGACAGGGATCGGCTCTGGAAACACCATATATTTT. The full variable domain, in which reference TRBV14 and TRBJ1-3 provide the parts outside the CDR3, is EAGVTQFPSHSVIEKGQTVTLRCDPISGHDNLYWYRRVMGKEIKFLLHFVKESKQDESGMPNNRFLAERTGGTYSTLKVQPAELEDSGVYFCASSQVATGIGSGNTIYFGEGSWLTVV.

This chain connects TRBV6-5 to TRBJ2-2, with 7 bases aligning to TRBD1. Germline V gene sequence: CDR1 MNHEY, CDR2 SVGAGI. V trimming: 0 bases; J trimming: 1 base; junction bases outside the gene matches: 2. There are 16 residues in the CDR3. CDR3 loop: CASSYSWTGNTGELFF. In nucleotides, the CDR3 is TGTGCCAGCAGTTACTCGTGGACAGGGAACACCGGGGAGCTGTTTTTT.